This T cell receptor beta chain was observed in a study of cytomegalovirus exposure and HLA in healthy donors. This clone was counted once. The target antigen is unknown. Study-level points and caveats: Common viral pathogens were later found to be apparently linked to several of the most significant clusters.

This CDR3 is built from 15 residues. Germline V gene data show CDR1 as SGHNT and CDR2 as YYREEE (reference sequence). Trimming took 1 base from V and 3 from J; bases not matched to a gene: 4. Both 60 Vbeta primers and 13 Jbeta primers went into the PCR. Assay: immunoSEQ multiplex PCR; the TCRdb copy retains only in-frame clones and omits some. The repertoire holds 170,000 or so clones, 75% to 85% seen once, with about 2.3% in the top ten. The source of this sequence is a woman aged 25 to 39 in good health and CMV-seronegative. The chain carries TRBV5-4 and TRBJ2-1, with 7 bases aligning to TRBD2. Material for sequencing was PBMCs. The CDR3 nucleotides read TGTGCCAGCAGCTTGACTAGCGCCCTCTACAATGAGCAGTTCTTC. Its translation is CASSLTSALYNEQFF.